This T cell receptor beta chain derives from a study of T-cell reconstitution after alpha-beta-depleted transplantation in children. General study results and limits: After transplant, high TCRbeta diversity at day 60 in some patients arose from surviving recipient T cells and thymic progenitors.

Comment on this clonotype: The antigen is undetermined.

CDR3 length: 15 amino acids. Germline-derived CDR1 and CDR2 are SGHTA and FQGNSA. The V end lost 0 bases, the J end lost 4 bases, and 13 bases lay between the germline ends. Molecular barcoding with unique molecular identifiers was used for the TCRbeta library. TCRdb passed the PCR reads through MiXCR, listing each CDR3 protein once. The sample includes some 100,000 distinct CDR3 sequences, about 22% of them seen just once. The chain employs TRBV7-2 and TRBJ2-7; a possible D gene is TRBD1 (5 bases). The sequencing used PBMCs, collected before TCRalphabeta/CD19-depleted stem cell transplant. The TCR originated in a boy aged 2 to 10 with acute lymphoblastic leukemia, due to receive a stem cell transplant. CDR3 protein: CASSLAKQDTYEQYF. In nucleotides, the CDR3 is TGTGCCAGCAGCTTAGCGAAACAGGATACTTACGAGCAGTACTTC. Combining the CDR3 with reference TRBV7-2 and TRBJ2-7 gives the whole variable domain GAGVSQSPSNKVTEKGKDVELRCDPISGHTALYWYRQSLGQGLEFLIYFQGNSAPDKSGLPSDRFSAERTGGSVSTLTIQRTQQEDSAVYLCASSLAKQDTYEQYFGPGTRLTVT.